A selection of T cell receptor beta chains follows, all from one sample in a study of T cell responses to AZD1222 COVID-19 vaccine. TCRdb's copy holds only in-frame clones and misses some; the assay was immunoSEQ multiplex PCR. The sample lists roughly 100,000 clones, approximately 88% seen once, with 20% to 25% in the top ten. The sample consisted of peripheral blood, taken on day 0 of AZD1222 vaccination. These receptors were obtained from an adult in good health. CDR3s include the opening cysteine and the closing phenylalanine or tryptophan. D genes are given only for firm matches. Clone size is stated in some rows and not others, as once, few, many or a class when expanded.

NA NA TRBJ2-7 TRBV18 CASSPLDIDYEQYF TGTGCCAGCTCACCACTGGACATCGATTACGAGCAGTACTTC
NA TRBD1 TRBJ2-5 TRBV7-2 CASSLGGRAPGGQYF TGTGCCAGCAGCTTAGGAGGCAGGGCCCCAGGGGGCCAGTACTTC
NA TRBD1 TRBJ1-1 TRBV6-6 CASSPSSDRVTEAFF TGTGCCAGCAGTCCCTCCTCGGACAGGGTCACTGAAGCTTTCTTT
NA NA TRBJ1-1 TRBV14 CASSQQGTEAFF TGTGCCAGCAGCCAACAGGGCACTGAAGCTTTCTTT
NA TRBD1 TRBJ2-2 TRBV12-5 CATSGGLNAGELFF TGTGCTACCTCAGGGGGCTTGAACGCCGGGGAGCTGTTTTTT
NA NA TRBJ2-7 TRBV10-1 CASSPGTPSYEQYF TGCGCCAGCAGCCCCGGGACACCAAGCTACGAGCAGTACTTC
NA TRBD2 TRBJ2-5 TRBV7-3 CASSLGGGETQYF TGTGCCAGCAGCTTAGGCGGGGGAGAGACCCAGTACTTC
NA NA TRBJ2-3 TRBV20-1 CSASFRERSTDTQYF TGCAGTGCTAGTTTCCGGGAACGAAGCACAGATACGCAGTATTTT
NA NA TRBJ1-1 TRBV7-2 CASSLLVEAFF TGTGCCAGCAGCTTACTGGTGGAGGCTTTCTTT
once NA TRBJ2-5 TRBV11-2 CASSLGAGETQYF TGTGCCAGCAGCCTTGGGGCCGGAGAGACCCAGTACTTC
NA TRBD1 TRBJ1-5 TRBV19 CASSKDGTGGQPQHF TGTGCCAGTAGTAAGGACGGGACAGGCGGCCAGCCCCAGCATTTT
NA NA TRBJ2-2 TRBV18 CASSPRREKTGELFF TGTGCCAGCTCACCTCGACGGGAGAAGACCGGGGAGCTGTTTTTT
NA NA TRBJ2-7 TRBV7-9 CASSLRASYEQYF TGTGCCAGCAGCTTACGGGCCAGTTACGAGCAGTACTTC
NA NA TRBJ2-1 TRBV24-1 CATSDFRKLSLGSNEQFF TGTGCCACCAGTGATTTCAGAAAACTTAGTCTTGGATCCAATGAGCAGTTCTTC
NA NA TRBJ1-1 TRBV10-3 CAITGQTNTEAFF TGTGCCATCACTGGGCAGACGAACACTGAAGCTTTCTTT
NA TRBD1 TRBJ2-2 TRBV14 CASSQLSGTATGELFF TGTGCCAGCAGCCAACTATCCGGGACAGCCACCGGGGAGCTGTTTTTT
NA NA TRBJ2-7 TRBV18 CASSPSAGGRNEQYF TGTGCCAGCTCACCTTCGGCCGGGGGCAGGAACGAGCAGTACTTC
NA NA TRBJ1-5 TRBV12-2 CASRLSWGQGAIYQPQHF NA
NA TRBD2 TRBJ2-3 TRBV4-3 CASSQGVGSGSGDTQYF TGCGCCAGCAGCCAAGGGGTCGGTAGCGGGAGTGGAGATACGCAGTATTTT
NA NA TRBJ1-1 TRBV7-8 CASSLVSSEAFF TGTGCCAGCAGCTTAGTTTCATCTGAAGCTTTCTTT
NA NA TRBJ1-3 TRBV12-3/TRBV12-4 CASSLGHENTIYF TGTGCCAGCAGCCTAGGACACGAAAACACCATATATTTT
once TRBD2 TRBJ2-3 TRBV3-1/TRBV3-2 CASSQDGLAGARRTDTQYF TGTGCCAGCAGCCAAGATGGACTAGCGGGAGCCCGCCGCACAGATACGCAGTATTTT
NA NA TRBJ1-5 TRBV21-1 CASSKVAARNQPQHF TGTGCCAGCAGCAAAGTGGCAGCCCGCAATCAGCCCCAGCATTTT
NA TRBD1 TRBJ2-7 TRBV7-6 CASSPHWDRDSYEQYF TGTGCCAGCAGCCCCCATTGGGACAGAGACTCCTACGAGCAGTACTTC